This entry describes one TCR beta chain. The antigen remains unidentified. These data originate in a study of T cell responses to AZD1222 COVID-19 vaccine. Germline lookup yields CDR1 SGHVS and CDR2 FNYEAQ. V dropped 1 base and J dropped 0; count of bases not matched to a gene: 4. The CDR3 runs to 16 residues. TCRdb's copy holds only in-frame clones and misses some; the assay was immunoSEQ multiplex PCR. Of some 160,000 clones detected, about 83% appear once; the ten largest clones hold 0.85% to 1.1%. The study's findings and limits: Reportedly, nearly half the spike-specific TCRs target unmutated variant regions. It was only after the peak T cell response that any repertoires were sampled. Donors were largely white British and mainly female; clonal diversity was possibly underestimated.

This receptor was taken from an adult who received the AZD1222 COVID-19 vaccine. The chain carries TRBV7-6 and TRBJ2-3; 7 nucleotides match TRBD2. The sequencing here drew on peripheral blood, taken 28 days after the second AZD1222 dose. The CDR3 is CASSLERGSSTDTQYF. In nucleotides, the CDR3 is TGTGCCAGCAGCTTAGAGCGGGGCTCTAGCACAGATACGCAGTATTTT.